A single sample gave rise to the 21 T cell receptor beta chains below, sequenced in a study of cytomegalovirus exposure and HLA in healthy donors. A multiplex PCR was run with 60 Vbeta primers and 13 Jbeta primers. Profiling relied on immunoSEQ multiplex PCR, and the TCRdb table lists in-frame clones only, not all of them. This sample carries approximately 110,000 clones, 76% of them seen once, and the ten largest clones take around 2.1%. Sample: PBMCs. The receptors come from a man aged 50-60 years in good health and CMV-seronegative.

V usage is TRBV7-3 and J usage is TRBJ2-2, with a tentative D call TRBD1 (6 bases). Germline CDR1 SGHTA, CDR2 FQGTGA. The germline V and J ends were trimmed by 5 bases and 1 base, with 17 bases remaining between them. The CDR3 spans 17 residues. The CDR3 protein is CASSDRTGTMNTGELFF. As DNA, the CDR3 is TGTGCCAGCAGCGACAGAACCGGGACAATGAACACCGGGGAGCTGTTTTTT.

The V and J genes are TRBV28 and TRBJ2-1; 7 bases match TRBD2. In germline, CDR1 is MDHEN, CDR2 SYDVKM. This CDR3 spans 17 amino acids. The V gene end was trimmed by 6 bases and the J gene end by 0 bases; junction bases not matched to a gene: 11. CDR3 sequence (DNA): TGTGCCAGCAGGGGTCAGCGGGGTACTAGCTCCTACAATGAGCAGTTCTTC. Translated, it gives CASRGQRGTSSYNEQFF. The variable domain in full, completed from reference TRBV28 and TRBJ2-1, reads DVKVTQSSRYLVKRTGEKVFLECVQDMDHENMFWYRQDPGLGLRLIYFSYDVKMKEKGDIPEGYSVSREKKERFSLILESASTNQTSMYLCASRGQRGTSSYNEQFFGPGTRLTVL.

The chain joins TRBV6-1 to TRBJ2-7; D might be TRBD2 (6 bases). V lost 6 bases, J lost 7 bases, and 22 bases lay in between. The CDR3 runs 15 residues. Looked up from germline, CDR1 is MNHNS and CDR2 is SASEGT. DNA for the CDR3: TGTGCCAGCAGCCCAGAGGCAGGGTCGGGGACTGAGCAGTACTTC. As protein: CASSPEAGSGTEQYF.

This clone has only a few counts. Other DNA sequences from this sample encode an identical CDR3 as well. This chain links TRBV7-2 with TRBJ1-1; D gene uncertain. This CDR3 is built from 15 residues. Deletions cut 1 base from V and 1 base from J, with 10 bases between. The germline V gene encodes CDR1 SGHTA and CDR2 FQGNSA. CDR3 sequence: CASSLDPGPNTEAFF. The CDR3 coding sequence is TGTGCCAGCAGCTTAGATCCAGGCCCGAACACTGAAGCTTTCTTT.

This rearrangement joins TRBV19 to TRBJ2-1; D might be TRBD1 (6 bases). This CDR3 comprises 16 residues. V shed 7 bases and J shed 0 bases, with 16 bases lying between them. The germline gives CDR1 LNHDA, CDR2 SQIVND (reference sequence). This CDR3 is CASTLTGPRSYNEQFF. The CDR3 DNA reads as TGTGCCAGTACCCTAACAGGGCCCCGCTCCTACAATGAGCAGTTCTTC.

The chain employs TRBV19 and TRBJ2-5; D is possibly TRBD1 (5 bases). The CDR3 extends over 13 amino acids. Germline CDR1 and CDR2: LNHDA and SQIVND (reference sequence). Trimming removed 1 base at V and 5 bases at J, with 8 bases between. The CDR3 nucleotides are TGTGCCAGTAGTATAGGGCCAGGGGAGACCCAGTACTTC. Its translation: CASSIGPGETQYF.

The chain has TRBV21-1 and TRBJ2-1; no check of the table's D call, TRBD2, against the DNA was made. TRBV21-1 is marked as a pseudogene. The CDR3 runs 13 residues. DNA of the CDR3: TGTGCCAGCAGCAGAGCGACTAACAATGAGCAGTTCTTC. Translation: CASSRATNNEQFF.

This chain connects TRBV19 to TRBJ1-5; 9 nucleotides agree with TRBD1. Per the germline V gene, CDR1 is LNHDA and CDR2 is SQIVND (reference sequence). The CDR3 length is 20 residues. V gave up 8 bases and J gave up 0 bases; unmatched junction bases: 20. In DNA, the CDR3 is TGTGCCAGTCAATCTCGGTTCGACGGGACAGGGACCTCTAGCAATCAGCCCCAGCATTTT. It is translated as CASQSRFDGTGTSSNQPQHF.

V and J are TRBV5-6 and TRBJ1-2; no definite D call. CDR3 length: 15 amino acids. Germline V lookup: CDR1 SGHDT, CDR2 YYEEEE. V gave up 0 bases and J gave up 6 bases, with 15 bases separating them. CDR3 coding DNA: TGTGCCAGCAGCTTGGCCGGGTTCTCCTGGGATGGCTACACCTTC. As protein: CASSLAGFSWDGYTF.

The chain is built from TRBV4-1 and TRBJ1-2, with 7 bases fitting TRBD1. Trimming cost V 5 bases and J 4 bases; bases outside gene matches: 4. Germline assignment: CDR1 MGHRA and CDR2 YSYEKL. There are 13 residues in the CDR3. The CDR3 bases are TGCGCCAGCAGCTTACGGGACAGCTATGGCTACACCTTC. Translation: CASSLRDSYGYTF.

This clone was found once. DNA for the CDR3: TGTGCCAGCAGGACCGGACAGGGTTTGGGTGGCTACACCTTC. Encoded protein: CASRTGQGLGGYTF. The J gene is TRBJ1-2, the V gene TRBV6-6; 8 nucleotides line up with TRBD1. V shed 6 bases, J shed 7 bases, and the junction held 10 bases outside the gene matches. The germline CDR1 and CDR2 sequences are MNHNY and SVGAGI (reference sequence). This CDR3 is built from 14 residues.

CDR3 region: CASIRRGLAGADTQYF. Here the CDR3 DNA reads TGTGCCAGCATCCGGCGGGGCCTAGCGGGGGCTGATACGCAGTATTTT. The chain has TRBV2 and TRBJ2-3, with 10 bases lining up with TRBD2. The germline V gene encodes CDR1 SNHLY and CDR2 FYNNEI. The ends lost 7 bases at V and 6 bases at J; junction bases unmatched: 13. The CDR3 consists of 16 residues.

The rearrangement links TRBV7-9 to TRBJ1-4, with a weak D call TRBD1 (5 bases). Germline CDR1 SEHNR, CDR2 FQNEAQ (reference sequence). The V end lost 0 bases, the J end lost 4 bases, and 6 bases lay between the germline ends. The CDR3 consists of 14 residues. Written as DNA, the CDR3 is TGTGCCAGCAGCTTAGCGACAGATAATGAAAAACTGTTTTTT. Translating gives CASSLATDNEKLFF.

This clone has just a few counts. The chain carries TRBV11-2 and TRBJ2-2; 7 nucleotides match TRBD1. Trimming at V came to 0 bases and at J to 6 bases, leaving 4 bases not matched to a gene. The CDR3 totals 15 residues. Looked up from germline, CDR1 is SGHAT and CDR2 is FQNNGV. CDR3 amino acids: CASSLDQGVAGELFF. In nucleotides, the CDR3 is TGTGCCAGCAGCTTAGACCAGGGGGTCGCCGGGGAGCTGTTTTTT. Complete variable domain (other parts from reference TRBV11-2 and TRBJ2-2): EAGVAQSPRYKIIEKRQSVAFWCNPISGHATLYWYQQILGQGPKLLIQFQNNGVVDDSQLPKDRFSAERLKGVDSTLKIQPAKLEDSAVYLCASSLDQGVAGELFFGEGSRLTVL.

The chain employs TRBV7-6 and TRBJ1-1, with D perhaps TRBD1 (6 bases). The CDR3 is made up of 17 amino acids. V was clipped by 8 bases and J by 1 base, with 23 bases between them. Germline lookup yields CDR1 SGHVS and CDR2 FNYEAQ. The CDR3 spells CASANGHVGGANTEAFF. DNA for the CDR3: TGTGCCAGCGCCAACGGACATGTGGGGGGGGCGAACACTGAAGCTTTCTTT.

The chain links TRBV2 to TRBJ2-5, with 8 positions matching TRBD1. The J segment lost 4 bases and the V segment lost 6 bases, leaving 1 base of the junction unmatched. The CDR3 is 12 amino acids. CDR1 SNHLY and CDR2 FYNNEI come from the germline V gene. CDR3 DNA: TGTGCCAGCAGCACAGGGGGAGAGACCCAGTACTTC. This sequence encodes CASSTGGETQYF.

This rearrangement joins TRBV19 to TRBJ2-5, with 7 bases that match TRBD2. This CDR3 spans 18 amino acids. Trimming removed 3 bases from V and 3 bases from J; junction bases left unmatched: 16. CDR1 LNHDA and CDR2 SQIVND come from the germline V gene (reference sequence). The CDR3 loop is CASSIREKAGRYEETQYF. CDR3 coding DNA: TGTGCCAGTAGTATCAGGGAGAAAGCGGGGCGATACGAAGAGACCCAGTACTTC.

The V gene is TRBV7-8, the J gene TRBJ2-3; D is ambiguous. V lost 5 bases and J lost 0, with 6 bases in between. The CDR3 is 13 amino acids. Germline V CDR1 and CDR2: SGHVS, FQNEAQ. This chain's CDR3 is CASSHGSTDTQYF. The CDR3 DNA sequence: TGTGCCAGCAGCCACGGTAGCACAGATACGCAGTATTTT.

The rearrangement uses TRBV10-3 and TRBJ2-7; 8 bases line up with TRBD1. The J segment lost 3 bases and the V segment lost 10 bases, leaving 8 bases of the junction unmatched. The CDR3 is 13 amino acids. Germline CDR1 is ENHRY and CDR2 is SYGVKD. The CDR3 DNA follows: TGTGCCACCAAGGACAGGGAAGACTACGAGCAGTACTTC. This gives the protein CATKDREDYEQYF.

The genes are TRBV5-1 and TRBJ2-3; 10 bases fit TRBD2. Losses at the gene ends were 3 bases for V and 0 bases for J; bases not matched to a gene: 7. Germline values: CDR1 SGHRS, CDR2 YFSETQ. The CDR3 covers 17 residues. This chain's CDR3 is CASSSNSGGTSTDTQYF. In DNA form, the CDR3 reads TGCGCCAGCAGCTCCAATAGCGGGGGGACTAGCACAGATACGCAGTATTTT.

The table lists this clone with a few counts. This chain uses TRBV2 with TRBJ2-1; TRBD2 matches 12 bases. The CDR3 runs 19 residues. Germline V CDR1 and CDR2: SNHLY, FYNNEI. Unmatched junction bases numbered 9, after V lost 3 bases and J lost 0 bases. Here the CDR3 reads CASSDKASGGAYSYNEQFF. The CDR3 DNA follows: TGTGCCAGCAGTGACAAGGCTAGCGGGGGGGCCTACTCCTACAATGAGCAGTTCTTC.